Reported below is one TCR beta chain. What it binds is unknown. These data belong to a study of identical twins. General study results and limits: Analyses of zero insertions could, in part, be confounded by invariant MAIT and iNKT cells. Alpha sequences that were out-of-frame and twin-shared showed an excess of low generation probability. With abundant cord blood beta clonotypes, insertions were fewer; memory repertoires showed no such pattern. Excess sharing between twins was weaker in beta out-of-frame sequences.

TCRdb passed the 5' RACE reads through MiXCR, listing each CDR3 protein once. The profile covers around 490,000 distinct CDR3 sequences, with about a fifth appearing a single time and approximately 0.48% taken by the ten largest. The CDR3 sequence is 15 residues long. Deletions cut 2 bases from V and 7 bases from J, with 15 bases between. The germline V gene has CDR1 SGHNT and CDR2 YENEEA. The same data also contributed to another study, on yellow fever vaccine responses in identical twins.

The sample comprised CD4+ T cells sorted from blood. The sequence was obtained from a woman between 18 and 29 years old in good health. This sequence joins TRBV11-3 and TRBJ2-1; the D gene is possibly TRBD1 (5 bases). CDR3 bases: TGTGCCAGCAGCTTAAATTACAGGCAGAAAAATGAGCAGTTCTTC. Translated: CASSLNYRQKNEQFF.